This TCR beta chain was obtained from a study of graft-versus-host responses after intestinal transplantation. Whole-study context: Those transplanted obtained multivisceral, liver-intestinal, or isolated intestinal grafts. The recipients all started with anti-thymocyte globulin induction and then took tacrolimus and steroids for 3 to 4 years.

The CDR3 consists of 13 residues. The germline gives CDR1 SGHRS, CDR2 YFSETQ. V lost 0 bases and J lost 4, with 8 bases in between. Whole-study findings and limits: HvG clone declines early post-transplant were associated with peak circulating GvH levels.

About this clone itself: The antigen is not known.

Profiled with immunoSEQ multiplex PCR; TCRdb holds only in-frame clones, not every one. The table shows some 48,000 clones, with approximately 95% occurring only once. Sequencing was performed on unstimulated CD8+ T cells sorted from spleen or lymph node cells, taken before transplant. The V gene is TRBV5-1, the J gene TRBJ2-7; D uncertain. This clonotype originated in a human donor who was the organ donor for an intestinal transplant. The CDR3 sequence: CASSLGAEYEQYF. The CDR3 region has the DNA TGCGCCAGCAGCTTGGGGGCAGAATACGAGCAGTACTTC.